This record looks at one T cell receptor (beta chain) sequence and its context. This sample is part of a study of blood T cell repertoires in COVID-19. For the study at large: The study drew acute and convalescent COVID-19 samples from the United States, Italy and Spain.

In the study's own analysis: The assay estimated nucleated cells by amplifying reference gene primers. Repertoires were generated with immunoSEQ multiplex PCR, while TCRdb's copy carries only in-frame clones and drops some. That table furnishes V, J and clone size, whereas the DNA furnished D and trimming. The top ten clones hold 4% of a sample with some 160,000 clones, about 90% of them seen once. Germline values: CDR1 SGHRS, CDR2 YFSETQ. CDR3 size: 14 residues. V was pared by 4 bases and J by 5 bases, with 6 bases of the junction left unmatched. V is TRBV5-1 and J is TRBJ1-2; 9 bases line up with TRBD1. Sequenced: peripheral blood. This clonotype originated in a woman in her 70s with acute or convalescent COVID-19. CDR3 protein: CASSVTQGAYGYTF. The CDR3 coding sequence is TGCGCCAGCAGCGTAACACAGGGGGCGTATGGCTACACCTTC.